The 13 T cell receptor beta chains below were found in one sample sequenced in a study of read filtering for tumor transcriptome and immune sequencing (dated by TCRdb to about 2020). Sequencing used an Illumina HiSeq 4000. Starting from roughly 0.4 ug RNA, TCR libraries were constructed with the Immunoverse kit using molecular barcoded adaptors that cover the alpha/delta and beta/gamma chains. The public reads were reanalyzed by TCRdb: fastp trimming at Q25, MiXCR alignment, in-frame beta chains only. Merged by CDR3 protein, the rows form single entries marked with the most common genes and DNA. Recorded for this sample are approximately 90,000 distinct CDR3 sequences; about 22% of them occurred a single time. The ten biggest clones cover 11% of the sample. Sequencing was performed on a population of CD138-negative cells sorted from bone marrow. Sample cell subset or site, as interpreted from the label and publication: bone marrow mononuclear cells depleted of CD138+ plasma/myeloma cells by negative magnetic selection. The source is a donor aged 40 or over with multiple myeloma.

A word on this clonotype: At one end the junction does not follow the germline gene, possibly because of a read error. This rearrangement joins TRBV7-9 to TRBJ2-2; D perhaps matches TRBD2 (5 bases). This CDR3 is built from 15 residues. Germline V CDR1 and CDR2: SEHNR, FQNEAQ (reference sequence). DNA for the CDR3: TGTGCCAGCACCCATCGCGAGGGCAACACCGGGGAGCTGCTTTTT. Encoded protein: CASTHREGNTGELLF.

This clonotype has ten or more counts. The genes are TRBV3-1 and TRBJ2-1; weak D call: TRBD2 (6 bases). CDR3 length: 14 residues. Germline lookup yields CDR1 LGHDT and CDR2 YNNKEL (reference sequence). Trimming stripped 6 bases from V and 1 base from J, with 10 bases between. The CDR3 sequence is CASRLRGSYNEQFF. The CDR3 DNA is TGTGCCAGCAGACTTCGGGGGTCCTACAATGAGCAGTTCTTC.

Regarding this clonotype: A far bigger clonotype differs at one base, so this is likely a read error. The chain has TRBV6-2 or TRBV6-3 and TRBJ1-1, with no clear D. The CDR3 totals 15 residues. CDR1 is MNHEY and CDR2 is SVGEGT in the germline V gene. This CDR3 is CANSYSSLGDTEAFF. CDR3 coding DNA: TGTGCCAACAGTTACTCGTCACTTGGGGACACTGAAGCTTTCTTT.

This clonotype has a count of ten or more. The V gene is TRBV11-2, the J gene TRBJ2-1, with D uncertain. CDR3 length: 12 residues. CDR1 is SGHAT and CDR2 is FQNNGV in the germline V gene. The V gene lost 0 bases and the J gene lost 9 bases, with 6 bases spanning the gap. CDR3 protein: CASSLDRGEQFF. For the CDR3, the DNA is TGTGCCAGCAGCTTAGATCGCGGTGAGCAGTTCTTC.

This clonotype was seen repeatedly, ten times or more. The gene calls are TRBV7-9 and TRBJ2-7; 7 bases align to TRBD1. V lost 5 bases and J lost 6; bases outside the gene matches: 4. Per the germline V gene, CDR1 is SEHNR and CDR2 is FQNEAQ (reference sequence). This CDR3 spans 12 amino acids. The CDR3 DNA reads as TGTGCCAGCAGCCGGGACAGTCCCGAGCAGTACTTC. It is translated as CASSRDSPEQYF.

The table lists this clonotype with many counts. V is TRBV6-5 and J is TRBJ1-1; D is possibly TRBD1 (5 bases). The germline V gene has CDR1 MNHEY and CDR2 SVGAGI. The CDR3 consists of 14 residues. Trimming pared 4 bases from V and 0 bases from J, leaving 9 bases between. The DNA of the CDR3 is TGTGCCAGCAGTTTGGGACGGATGAACACTGAAGCTTTCTTT. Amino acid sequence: CASSLGRMNTEAFF.

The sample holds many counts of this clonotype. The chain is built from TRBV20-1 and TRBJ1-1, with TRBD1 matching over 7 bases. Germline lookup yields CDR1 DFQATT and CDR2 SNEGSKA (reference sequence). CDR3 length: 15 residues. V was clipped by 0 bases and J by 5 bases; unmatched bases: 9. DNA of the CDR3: TGCAGTGCTAGAGAGACACCCGACAGGGTGACTGAAGCTTTCTTT. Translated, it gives CSARETPDRVTEAFF.

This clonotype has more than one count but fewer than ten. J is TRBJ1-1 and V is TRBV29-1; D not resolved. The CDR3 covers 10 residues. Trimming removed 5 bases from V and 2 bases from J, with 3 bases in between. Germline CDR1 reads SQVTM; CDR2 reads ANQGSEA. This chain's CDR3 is CSVLNTEAFF. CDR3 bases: TGCAGCGTTCTAAACACTGAAGCTTTCTTT.

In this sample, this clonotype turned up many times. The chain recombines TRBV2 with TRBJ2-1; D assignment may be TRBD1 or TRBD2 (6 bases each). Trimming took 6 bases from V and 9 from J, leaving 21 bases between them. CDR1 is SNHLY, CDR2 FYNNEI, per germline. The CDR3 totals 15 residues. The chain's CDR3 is CASRETGGWPGEQFF. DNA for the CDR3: TGTGCCAGCAGGGAAACCGGGGGCTGGCCGGGTGAGCAGTTCTTC.

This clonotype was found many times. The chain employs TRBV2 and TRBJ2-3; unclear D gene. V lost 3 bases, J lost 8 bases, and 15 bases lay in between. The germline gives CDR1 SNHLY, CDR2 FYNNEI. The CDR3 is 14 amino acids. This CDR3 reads CASSDRVGSGTQYF. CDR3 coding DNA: TGTGCCAGCAGTGACCGAGTTGGGTCAGGTACGCAGTATTTT.

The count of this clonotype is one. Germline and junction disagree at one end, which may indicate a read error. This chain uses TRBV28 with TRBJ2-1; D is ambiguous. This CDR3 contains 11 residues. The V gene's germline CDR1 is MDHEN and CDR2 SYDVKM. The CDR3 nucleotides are TGTGCCTGCAGCTGGGGTTCCGAGCAGTTCTTC. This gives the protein CACSWGSEQFF.

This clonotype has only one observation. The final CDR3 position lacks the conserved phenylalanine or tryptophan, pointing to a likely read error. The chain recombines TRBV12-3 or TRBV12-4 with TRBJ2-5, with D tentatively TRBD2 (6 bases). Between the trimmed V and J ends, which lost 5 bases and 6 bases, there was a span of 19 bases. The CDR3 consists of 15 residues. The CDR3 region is CASSITSGLRQTQYI. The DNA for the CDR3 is TGTGCCAGCAGTATCACCTCGGGACTTAGGCAGACCCAGTACATC.

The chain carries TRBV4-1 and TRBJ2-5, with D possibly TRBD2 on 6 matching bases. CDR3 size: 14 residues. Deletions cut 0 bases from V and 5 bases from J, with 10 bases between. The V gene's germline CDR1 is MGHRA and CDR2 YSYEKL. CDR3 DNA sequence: TGCGCCAGCAGCCAAGATTTCGGGGGTGAGACCCAGTACTTC. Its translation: CASSQDFGGETQYF.